The T cell receptor (beta chain) described here comes from a study of shared clonotypes between healthy human individuals. The assay was immunoSEQ multiplex PCR, and TCRdb's table has in-frame clones only and misses some. The sample includes hundreds of thousands of clones, around 73% of them seen just once. Germline trimming cut 5 bases from V and 4 bases from J; bases unmatched to any gene: 7. The CDR3 spans 14 residues. Germline CDR1 is SGHVS and CDR2 is FNYEAQ. The clonotype comes from a woman between 25 and 40 years old in good health. The J gene is TRBJ1-2, the V gene TRBV7-6, with TRBD1 identical over 7 bases. Sequenced material: memory CD4+ T cells sorted from blood. Documented subset: CD45RA-negative fraction. The CDR3 loop reads CASSLKTGAYGYTF. CDR3 nucleotides: TGTGCCAGCAGCCTAAAAACAGGGGCCTATGGCTACACCTTC.